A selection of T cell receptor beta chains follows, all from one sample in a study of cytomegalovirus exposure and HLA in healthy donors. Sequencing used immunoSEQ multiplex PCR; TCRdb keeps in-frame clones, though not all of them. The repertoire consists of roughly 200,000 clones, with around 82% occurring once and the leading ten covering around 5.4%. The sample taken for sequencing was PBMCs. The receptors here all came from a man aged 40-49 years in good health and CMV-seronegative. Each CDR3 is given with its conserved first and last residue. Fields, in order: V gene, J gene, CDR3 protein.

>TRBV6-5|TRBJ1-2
CASSSGAGYYGYTF
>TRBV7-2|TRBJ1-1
CASSLAHILNTEAFF
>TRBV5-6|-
CASSSPTGGYEQYF
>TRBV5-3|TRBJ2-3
CARTGGRTDTQYF
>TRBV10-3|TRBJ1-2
CAISEDLTGHNYGYTF
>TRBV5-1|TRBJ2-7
CASSTGEVSYEQYF
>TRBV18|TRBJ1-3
CASSEGQGSGNTIYF
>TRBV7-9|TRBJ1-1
CASSLDSQNTEAFF
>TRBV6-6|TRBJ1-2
CASRRLFDRGNYGYTF
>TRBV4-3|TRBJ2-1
CASSQGLGQGMVNEQFF
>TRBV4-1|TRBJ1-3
CASSLTDSGNTIYF
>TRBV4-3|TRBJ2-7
CASSQDSNEQYF
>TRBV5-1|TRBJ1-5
CASSLGSGGGRQPQHF
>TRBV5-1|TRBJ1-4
CASSLAGQNEKLFF
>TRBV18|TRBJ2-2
CASSPPAGGRGTGELFF
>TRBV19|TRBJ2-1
CASSIGLAVLNEQFF
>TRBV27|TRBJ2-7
CASSLVTSGTAEQYF
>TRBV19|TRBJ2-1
CASSIWTGSSYNEQFF
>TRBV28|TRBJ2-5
CASNRQETQYF
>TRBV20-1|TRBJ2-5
CSAPDRETQYF
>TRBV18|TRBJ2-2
CASFRSRGGYDTGELFF
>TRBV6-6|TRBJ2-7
CASSRKGTGEYEQYF
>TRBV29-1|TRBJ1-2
CSVEDPGSDGYTF
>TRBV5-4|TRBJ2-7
CASSFFTGYEQYF